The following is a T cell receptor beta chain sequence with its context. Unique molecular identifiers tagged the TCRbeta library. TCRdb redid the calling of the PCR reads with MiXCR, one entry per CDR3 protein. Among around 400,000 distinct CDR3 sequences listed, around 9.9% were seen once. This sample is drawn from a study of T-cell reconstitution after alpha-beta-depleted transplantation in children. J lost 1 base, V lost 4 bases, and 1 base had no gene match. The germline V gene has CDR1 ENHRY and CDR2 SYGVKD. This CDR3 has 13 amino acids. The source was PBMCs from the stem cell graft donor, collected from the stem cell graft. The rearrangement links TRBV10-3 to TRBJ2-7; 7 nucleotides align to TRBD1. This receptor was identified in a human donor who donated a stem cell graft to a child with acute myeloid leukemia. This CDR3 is CAISAGQSYEQYF. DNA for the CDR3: TGTGCCATCAGTGCGGGACAGTCCTACGAGCAGTACTTC.